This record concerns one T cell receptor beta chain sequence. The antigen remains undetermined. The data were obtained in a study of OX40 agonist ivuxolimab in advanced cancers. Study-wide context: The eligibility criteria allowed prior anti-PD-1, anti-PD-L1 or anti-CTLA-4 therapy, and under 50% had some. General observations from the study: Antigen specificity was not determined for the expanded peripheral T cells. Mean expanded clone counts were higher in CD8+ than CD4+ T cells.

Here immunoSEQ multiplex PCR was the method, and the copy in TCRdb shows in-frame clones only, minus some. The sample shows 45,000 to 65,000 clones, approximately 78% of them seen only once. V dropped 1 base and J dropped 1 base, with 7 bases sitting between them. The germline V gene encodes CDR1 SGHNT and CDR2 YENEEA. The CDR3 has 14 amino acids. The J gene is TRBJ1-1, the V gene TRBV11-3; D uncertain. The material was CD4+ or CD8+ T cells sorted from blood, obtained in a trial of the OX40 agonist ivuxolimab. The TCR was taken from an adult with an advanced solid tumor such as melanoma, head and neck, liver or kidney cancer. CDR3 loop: CASSLAGRNTEAFF. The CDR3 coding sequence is TGTGCCAGCAGCTTAGCTGGGAGGAACACTGAAGCTTTCTTT. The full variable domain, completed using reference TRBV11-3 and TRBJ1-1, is EAGVVQSPRYKIIEKKQPVAFWCNPISGHNTLYWYLQNLGQGPELLIRYENEEAVDDSQLPKDRFSAERLKGVDSTLKIQPAELGDSAVYLCASSLAGRNTEAFFGQGTRLTVV.